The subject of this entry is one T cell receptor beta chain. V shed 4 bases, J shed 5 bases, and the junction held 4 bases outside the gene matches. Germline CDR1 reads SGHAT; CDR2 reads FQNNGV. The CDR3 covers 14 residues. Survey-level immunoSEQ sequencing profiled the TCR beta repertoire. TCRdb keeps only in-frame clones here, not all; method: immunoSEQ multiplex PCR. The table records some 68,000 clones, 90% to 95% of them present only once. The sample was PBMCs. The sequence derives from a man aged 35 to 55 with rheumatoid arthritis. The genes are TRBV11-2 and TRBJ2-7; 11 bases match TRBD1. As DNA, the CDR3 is TGTGCCAGCAGCTCGGACAGGGGGCTCGACGAGCAGTACTTC. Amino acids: CASSSDRGLDEQYF.